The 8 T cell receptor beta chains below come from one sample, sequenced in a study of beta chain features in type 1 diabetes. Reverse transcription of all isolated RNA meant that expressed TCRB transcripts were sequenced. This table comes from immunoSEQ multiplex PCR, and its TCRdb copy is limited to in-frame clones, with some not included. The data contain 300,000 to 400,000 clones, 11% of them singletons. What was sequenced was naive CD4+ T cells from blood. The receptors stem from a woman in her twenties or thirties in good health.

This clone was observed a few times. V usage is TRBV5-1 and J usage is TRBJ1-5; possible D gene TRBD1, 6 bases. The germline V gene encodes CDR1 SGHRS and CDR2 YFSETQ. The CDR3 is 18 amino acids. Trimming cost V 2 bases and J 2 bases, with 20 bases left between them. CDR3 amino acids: CASSFMPLQGLGNQPQHF. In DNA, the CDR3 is TGCGCCAGCAGCTTTATGCCCTTACAGGGTCTGGGCAATCAGCCCCAGCATTTT. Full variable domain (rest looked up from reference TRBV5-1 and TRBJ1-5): KAGVTQTPRYLIKTRGQQVTLSCSPISGHRSVSWYQQTPGQGLQFLFEYFSETQRNKGNFPGRFSGRQFSNSRSEMNVSTLELGDSALYLCASSFMPLQGLGNQPQHFGDGTRLSIL.

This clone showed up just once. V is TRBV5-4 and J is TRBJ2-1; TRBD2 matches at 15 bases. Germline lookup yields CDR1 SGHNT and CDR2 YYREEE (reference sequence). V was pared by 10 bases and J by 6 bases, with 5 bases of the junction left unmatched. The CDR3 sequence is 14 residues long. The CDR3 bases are TGTGCCGTAGGGACTAGCGGGAGGTTCAATGAGCAGTTCTTC. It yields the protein CAVGTSGRFNEQFF. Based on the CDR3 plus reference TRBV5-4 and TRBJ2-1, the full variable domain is ETGVTQSPTHLIKTRGQQVTLRCSSQSGHNTVSWYQQALGQGPQFIFQYYREEENGRGNFPPRFSGLQFPNYSSELNVNALELDDSALYLCAVGTSGRFNEQFFGPGTRLTVL.

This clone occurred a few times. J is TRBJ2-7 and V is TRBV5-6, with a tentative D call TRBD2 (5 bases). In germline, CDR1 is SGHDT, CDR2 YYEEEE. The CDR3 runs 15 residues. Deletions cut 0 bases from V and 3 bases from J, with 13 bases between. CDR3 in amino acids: CASSLGQGGLYEQYF. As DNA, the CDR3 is TGTGCCAGCAGCTTGGGTCAAGGAGGCCTCTACGAGCAGTACTTC.

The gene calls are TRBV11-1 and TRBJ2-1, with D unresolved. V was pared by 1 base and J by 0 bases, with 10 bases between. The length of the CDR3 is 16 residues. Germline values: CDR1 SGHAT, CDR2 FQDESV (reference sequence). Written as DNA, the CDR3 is TGTGCCAGCAGCTTAGAGTTGGCAGGCTCCTACAATGAGCAGTTCTTC. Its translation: CASSLELAGSYNEQFF.

CDR3 protein: CASSTPETASTDTQYF. The CDR3 nucleotides read TGTGCCAGCTCTACACCCGAGACAGCTAGCACAGATACGCAGTATTTT. The chain employs TRBV18 and TRBJ2-3; tentative D call: TRBD1 (5 bases). The CDR3 runs 16 residues. Germline CDR1 KGHSH, CDR2 LQKENI. V was clipped by 6 bases and J by 0 bases, with 16 bases between them.

CDR3 amino acids: CASSPIGVEEQFF. The CDR3 DNA follows: TGTGCCAGCAGTCCAATCGGAGTAGAGGAGCAGTTCTTC. V and J are TRBV7-3 and TRBJ2-1; unclear D gene. This CDR3 is 13 amino acids long. CDR1 and CDR2 from the germline V gene are SGHTA and FQGTGA. Trimming removed 6 bases from V and 10 bases from J, with 16 bases in between.

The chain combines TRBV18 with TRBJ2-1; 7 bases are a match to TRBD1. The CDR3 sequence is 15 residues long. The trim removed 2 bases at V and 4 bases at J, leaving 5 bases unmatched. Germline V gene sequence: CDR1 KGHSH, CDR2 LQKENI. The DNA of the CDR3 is TGTGCCAGCTCACCAGGGACAGCAAGTTACAATGAGCAGTTCTTC. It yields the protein CASSPGTASYNEQFF. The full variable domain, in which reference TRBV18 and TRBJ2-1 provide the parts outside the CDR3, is NAGVMQNPRHLVRRRGQEARLRCSPMKGHSHVYWYRQLPEEGLKFMVYLQKENIIDESGMPKERFSAEFPKEGPSILRIQQVVRGDSAAYFCASSPGTASYNEQFFGPGTRLTVL.

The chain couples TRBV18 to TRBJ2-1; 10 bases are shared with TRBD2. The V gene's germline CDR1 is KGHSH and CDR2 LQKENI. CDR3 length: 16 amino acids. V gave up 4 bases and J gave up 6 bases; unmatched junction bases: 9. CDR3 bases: TGTGCCAGCTCACAACTAGCGGGACCCAACACCAATGAGCAGTTCTTC. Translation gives CASSQLAGPNTNEQFF.